The 19 T cell receptor beta chains below come from one sample, sequenced in a study of CD8+CD57+ T cells in acquired aplastic anemia. According to the study, genomic DNA was the template for TCR beta VDJ and CDR3 profiling. One entry per CDR3 protein, called by TCRdb with MiXCR from the reads. The sample yields about 81,000 distinct CDR3 sequences, around 42% seen once. Material for sequencing was sorted CD4+, CD8+, or CD8+CD57+ T cells (not recorded which) from PBMCs. The receptors derive from a human donor in good health, serving as a control.

This clonotype was seen more than once but under ten times. The chain links TRBV29-1 to TRBJ1-2, with D possibly matching TRBD1 (6 bases). This CDR3 has 10 residues. Trimming stripped 5 bases from V and 6 bases from J, with 7 bases between. Per germline, CDR1 SQVTM and CDR2 ANQGSEA. CDR3 protein: CSVTGNGYTF. The CDR3 DNA reads TGCAGCGTTACAGGGAATGGCTACACCTTC. The full variable domain, rest sourced from reference TRBV29-1 and TRBJ1-2, is SAVISQKPSRDICQRGTSLTIQCQVDSQVTMMFWYRQQPGQSLTLIATANQGSEATYESGFVIDKFPISRPNLTFSTLTVSNMSPEDSSIYLCSVTGNGYTFGSGTRLTVV.

This clonotype came up a few times. The chain joins TRBV5-1 to TRBJ2-1; D is uncertain. V was clipped by 4 bases and J by 5 bases, with 7 bases between them. Germline V gives CDR1 SGHRS, CDR2 YFSETQ. CDR3 size: 12 residues. CDR3 coding DNA: TGCGCCAGCAGCCAGACTGACAATGAGCAGTTCTTC. Translation gives CASSQTDNEQFF.

The rearrangement uses TRBV7-9 and TRBJ2-5; D possibly matches TRBD1 or TRBD2 (6 bases each). The CDR3 spans 17 residues. The V end was cut by 1 base, the J end by 1 base, with 16 bases between. Germline V lookup: CDR1 SEHNR, CDR2 FQNEAQ (reference sequence). CDR3 residues: CASSLGGGMPAQETQYF. CDR3 in DNA: TGTGCCAGCAGCTTAGGAGGGGGGATGCCCGCCCAAGAGACCCAGTACTTC.

This clonotype was seen more than once but under ten times. The chain employs TRBV6-4 and TRBJ2-1; weak D call: TRBD1 (5 bases). The germline CDR1 and CDR2 sequences are MRHNA and SNTAGT. V gave up 6 bases and J gave up 0 bases, with 9 bases separating them. CDR3 length: 14 amino acids. The CDR3 sequence: CASSGHGSYNEQFF. The CDR3 DNA is TGTGCCAGCAGCGGACACGGCTCCTACAATGAGCAGTTCTTC.

This clonotype was counted a few times. This chain uses TRBV7-2 with TRBJ2-5; a weak D match, TRBD2 (5 bases). Germline V gives CDR1 SGHTA, CDR2 FQGNSA. The CDR3 is 16 amino acids. V lost 3 bases to trimming and J lost 2 bases, with 16 bases between them. This chain's CDR3 is CASSLGPTTSQETQYF. The CDR3 bases are TGTGCCAGCAGCTTGGGCCCAACAACTAGTCAAGAGACCCAGTACTTC.

The V gene is TRBV3-1, the J gene TRBJ1-4, with D possibly TRBD1 on 6 matching bases. The CDR3 is 16 amino acids. CDR1 LGHDT and CDR2 YNNKEL come from the germline V gene (reference sequence). V lost 4 bases to trimming and J lost 6 bases, with 18 bases between them. The CDR3 DNA is TGTGCCAGCAGCCCGGCAAGTAGGACAGTGTATGAAAAACTGTTTTTT. Translating gives CASSPASRTVYEKLFF.

This chain connects TRBV15 to TRBJ2-1, with a possible D match to TRBD1 (6 bases). The ends were cut back, 5 bases at V and 0 bases at J, with 8 bases in the middle. CDR3 length: 14 residues. Germline V CDR1 and CDR2: LNHNV, YYDKDF (reference sequence). The CDR3 spells CATSGGSSYNEQFF. CDR3 sequence (DNA): TGTGCCACCAGCGGGGGCAGCTCCTACAATGAGCAGTTCTTC.

The chain joins TRBV20-1 to TRBJ1-2, with D hard to call. The V gene's germline CDR1 is DFQATT and CDR2 SNEGSKA (reference sequence). This CDR3 region has 15 residues. The germline V and J ends were trimmed by 0 bases and 7 bases, with 18 bases remaining between them. Here the CDR3 reads CSARDEQNADCGYTF. As DNA, the CDR3 is TGCAGTGCTAGAGATGAACAGAACGCTGACTGTGGCTACACCTTC.

As concerns this clonotype: This could be a read error, since a much larger clone is one nucleotide away. This chain connects TRBV7-2 to TRBJ2-3; 10 bases match TRBD2. Germline CDR1 is SGHTA and CDR2 is FQGNSA. The CDR3 runs 17 residues. The CDR3 DNA sequence: TGTGCCAGCAGCATAGCACTAGCGGGGCTGTTGTGGGATACGCAGTGTTTT. It encodes CASSIALAGLLWDTQCF. Together with reference TRBV7-2 and TRBJ2-3, the CDR3 gives the full variable domain: GAGVSQSPSNKVTEKGKDVELRCDPISGHTALYWYRQSLGQGLEFLIYFQGNSAPDKSGLPSDRFSAERTGGSVSTLTIQRTQQEDSAVYLCASSIALAGLLWDTQCFGPGTRLTVL.

This chain connects TRBV20-1 to TRBJ2-3; no reliable D call. V was shortened by 4 bases and J by 0 bases, with 14 bases between the two germline ends. The CDR3 is 15 residues long. CDR1 and CDR2 (germline): DFQATT, SNEGSKA (reference sequence). For the CDR3, the DNA is TGCAGTGCTAAGTGGACGGCGCTGAGCACAGATACGCAGTATTTT. This translates into CSAKWTALSTDTQYF.

A few counts support this clonotype. This may be a read error: a much more frequent sequence differs by one nucleotide. V is TRBV12-3 or TRBV12-4 and J is TRBJ2-5; possible D gene TRBD2, 5 bases. This CDR3 has 14 residues. Trimming cost V 6 bases and J 6 bases, with 17 bases left between them. CDR3 region: CASRFGGLRQTQYF. The CDR3 DNA is TGTGCCAGCAGGTTTGGTGGACTTAGGCAGACCCAGTACTTC.

The rearrangement joins TRBV7-2 to TRBJ2-1, with no clear D. The CDR3 contains 13 residues. Looked up from germline, CDR1 is SGHTA and CDR2 is FQGNSA. Trimming shortened V by 2 bases and J by 5 bases, and 7 bases separated the two germline ends. CDR3 loop: CASSLSFNNEQFF. CDR3 nucleotide sequence: TGTGCCAGCAGCTTAAGCTTTAACAATGAGCAGTTCTTC.

J is TRBJ2-7 and V is TRBV15; D unclear. From germline, CDR1 is LNHNV and CDR2 YYDKDF (reference sequence). The CDR3 length is 16 residues. The ends were cut back, 0 bases at V and 4 bases at J, with 16 bases in the middle. CDR3 sequence: CATSREGPGSIYEQYF. In DNA, the CDR3 is TGTGCCACCAGCAGAGAGGGCCCTGGCAGCATTTACGAGCAGTACTTC.

The chain is built from TRBV29-1 and TRBJ2-3; D unclear. Germline V lookup: CDR1 SQVTM, CDR2 ANQGSEA. The CDR3 sequence is 12 residues long. V was cut by 3 bases and J by 0 bases, with 4 bases left in between. CDR3 region: CSVEGSTDTQYF. DNA for the CDR3: TGCAGCGTTGAGGGCAGCACAGATACGCAGTATTTT.

This clonotype was counted many times. This chain uses TRBV7-9 with TRBJ1-4; D ambiguous. V was cut by 11 bases and J by 8 bases, with 18 bases left in between. The CDR3 runs 13 residues. CDR1 and CDR2 (germline): SEHNR, FQNEAQ (reference sequence). CDR3 DNA sequence: TGTGCCTCCGTAGAGGAGCTTGGAGAAAAACTGTTTTTT. This sequence encodes CASVEELGEKLFF.

This clonotype has only a few counts. The rearrangement links TRBV9 to TRBJ2-1, with 11 bases that match TRBD2. Germline-derived CDR1 and CDR2 are SGDLS and YYNGEE. The CDR3 is made up of 14 amino acids. Trimming cost V 5 bases and J 7 bases; bases outside gene matches: 5. This CDR3 reads CASSSSGGLNEQFF. As DNA, the CDR3 is TGTGCCAGCAGTTCTAGCGGGGGGTTGAATGAGCAGTTCTTC.

This clonotype has ten or more counts. The chain combines TRBV2 with TRBJ1-2; D gene uncertain. Germline loops: CDR1 SNHLY, CDR2 FYNNEI. Trimming cost V 7 bases and J 8 bases, with 20 bases left between them. CDR3 size: 14 residues. The CDR3 nucleotides read TGTGCCAGCACCCCCAGGTTGTCAACATCCGGCTACACCTTC. This gives the protein CASTPRLSTSGYTF.

This clonotype was found once. This chain connects TRBV7-8 to TRBJ1-1; no reliable D call. V lost 2 bases and J 0 bases, leaving 13 bases between the germline ends. The CDR3 has 16 residues. Per germline, CDR1 SGHVS and CDR2 FQNEAQ. In DNA form, the CDR3 reads TGTGCCAGCAGCTTATCGGCAGCCTTGATGAACACTGAAGCTTTCTTT. It yields the protein CASSLSAALMNTEAFF.

This clonotype occurred many times. The V gene is TRBV7-6, the J gene TRBJ2-5; 8 bases are a match to TRBD2. From germline, CDR1 is SGHVS and CDR2 FNYEAQ. V was pared by 5 bases and J by 4 bases, with 9 bases of the junction left unmatched. The CDR3 is 15 residues long. The CDR3 DNA follows: TGTGCCAGCAGCCAGACGGGAGGGATTACAGAGACCCAGTACTTC. Translation: CASSQTGGITETQYF.